This T cell receptor (beta chain) was recovered during a study of T cells in Graves' hyperthyroidism and ophthalmopathy. Study results and caveats: Most thyroid clonotypes expanded above 0.001 appeared in blood too. Separation of ophthalmopathy from stable hyperthyroidism was achieved by a 13 V-J model.

RNA transcripts served as the template for amplifying TCR beta CDR3 regions. HTBI primers were the set used in a first-round RT-PCR of the TCR CDR3. TCRdb passed the multiplex PCR reads through MiXCR, listing each CDR3 protein once. This table has under 600,000 distinct CDR3 sequences, more than 15% appearing once. Each ophthalmopathy patient scored at least 3 on the Clinical Activity Score and at least 4 on NOSPECS grade, with duration under 3 months. This clonotype has at least ten counts. Its cognate antigen is unknown. This CDR3 is 16 amino acids long. Trimming at V came to 6 bases and at J to 6 bases, leaving 15 bases not matched to a gene. Germline V gene sequence: CDR1 SGHTA, CDR2 FQGNSA.

The sample was blood. The TCR comes from a woman between 40 and 50 years old with Graves' ophthalmopathy. This chain uses TRBV7-2 with TRBJ2-3; 7 nucleotides align to TRBD2. The CDR3: CASRVAGTTSWDTQYF. CDR3 DNA sequence: TGTGCCAGCAGGGTCGCCGGGACTACCTCTTGGGATACGCAGTATTTT. The entire variable domain, with the rest obtained from reference TRBV7-2 and TRBJ2-3, is as follows: GAGVSQSPSNKVTEKGKDVELRCDPISGHTALYWYRQSLGQGLEFLIYFQGNSAPDKSGLPSDRFSAERTGGSVSTLTIQRTQQEDSAVYLCASRVAGTTSWDTQYFGPGTRLTVL.